This T cell receptor (beta chain) was identified during a study of response to subunit inactivated influenza vaccine. This clonotype was counted only a few times. Its antigen is unidentified. General study results and limits: There was a suggestion from the authors that each seasonal influenza vaccination recruits few new T cells.

CDR1 is DFQATT and CDR2 is SNEGSKA in the germline V gene (reference sequence). After removal of 3 bases from V and 9 bases from J, the junction contained 4 bases not matched to a gene. The CDR3 sequence is 13 residues long. TCRdb reprocessed the RT-PCR reads with MiXCR, giving one entry per CDR3 protein. The sample holds more than 550,000 distinct CDR3 sequences; approximately 10% are singletons and the top ten take around 9.6%. V gene TRBV20-1 combines with J gene TRBJ2-1; TRBD2 agrees at 11 bases. The specimen comprised PBMCs from blood, sampled on the day of vaccination. This receptor was taken from a man aged 45 to 65 who received an inactivated influenza vaccine. The CDR3 DNA follows: TGCAGTGCTAGTGCTAGCGGGGGGACTGAGCAGTTCTTC. Amino acids: CSASASGGTEQFF.